This TCR beta chain was found in a study of blood T cell repertoires in COVID-19. Study in general: COVID-19 samples, acute and convalescent, were from the United States, Italy and Spain. T cells, B-cell-depleted T cells, or PBMCs supplied cDNA or gDNA.

Germline CDR1 is SGHAT and CDR2 is FQNNGV. The trim removed 5 bases at V and 6 bases at J, leaving 7 bases unmatched. The CDR3 sequence is 15 residues long. Assay used: immunoSEQ multiplex PCR; TCRdb lists only in-frame clones, some missing. Among about 210,000 clones listed, around 82% were seen once. This clone was seen only once. The chain employs TRBV11-2 and TRBJ2-2; 9 bases are shared with TRBD1. This clonotype originated in a human donor in a cohort sampled during active COVID-19. What was sequenced was peripheral blood. CDR3 protein: CASSPGQGWAGELFF. Here the CDR3 DNA reads TGTGCCAGCAGCCCGGGACAGGGATGGGCCGGGGAGCTGTTTTTT.